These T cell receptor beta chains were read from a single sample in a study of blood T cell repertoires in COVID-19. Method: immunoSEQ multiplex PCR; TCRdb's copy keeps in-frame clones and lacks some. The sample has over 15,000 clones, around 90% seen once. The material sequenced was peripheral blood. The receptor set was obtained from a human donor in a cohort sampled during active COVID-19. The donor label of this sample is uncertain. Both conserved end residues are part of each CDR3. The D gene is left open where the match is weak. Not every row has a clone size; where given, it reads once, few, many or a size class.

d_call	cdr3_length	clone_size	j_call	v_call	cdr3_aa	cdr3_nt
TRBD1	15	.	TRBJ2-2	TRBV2	CASSVGTGVSGELFF	TGTGCCAGCAGTGTCGGGACAGGGGTATCCGGGGAGCTGTTTTTT
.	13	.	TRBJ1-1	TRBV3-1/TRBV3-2	CASSRAWNTEAFF	TGTGCCAGCAGCCGCGCATGGAACACTGAAGCTTTCTTT
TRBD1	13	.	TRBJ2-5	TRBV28	CASRTGGQETQYF	TGTGCCAGCCGGACAGGGGGGCAAGAGACCCAGTACTTC
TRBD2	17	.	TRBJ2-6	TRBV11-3	CASSLVAGPSGANVLTF	TGTGCCAGCAGCCTAGTAGCGGGACCCTCTGGGGCCAACGTCCTGACTTTC
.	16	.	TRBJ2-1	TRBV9	CASSTGPGHSYNEQFF	TGTGCCAGCAGCACGGGACCGGGACACTCCTACAATGAGCAGTTCTTC
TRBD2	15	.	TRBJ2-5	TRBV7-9	CASSTSLAGGATQYF	TGTGCCAGCAGCACGTCACTAGCGGGAGGGGCGACCCAGTACTTC
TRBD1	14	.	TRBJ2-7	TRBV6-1	CASSEALTGYEQYF	TGTGCCAGCAGTGAAGCTCTGACAGGGTACGAGCAGTACTTC
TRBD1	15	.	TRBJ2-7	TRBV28	CASRGAGQGSYEQYF	TGTGCCAGCAGGGGGGCGGGACAGGGGTCCTACGAGCAGTACTTC
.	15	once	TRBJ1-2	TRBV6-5	CASSPRPGLIYGYTF	TGTGCCAGCAGCCCCCGTCCGGGACTGATCTATGGCTACACCTTC
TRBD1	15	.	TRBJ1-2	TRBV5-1	CASSWTGGADYGYTF	TGCGCCAGCAGCTGGACAGGGGGCGCGGACTATGGCTACACCTTC
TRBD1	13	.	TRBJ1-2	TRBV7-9	CASRGTDRARYTF	TGTGCCAGCAGAGGAACGGACAGGGCCCGCTACACCTTC
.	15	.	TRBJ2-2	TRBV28	CASRGGSAGTGELFF	TGTGCCAGCAGAGGTGGGTCGGCGGGGACCGGGGAGCTGTTTTTT
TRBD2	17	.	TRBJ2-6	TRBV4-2	CASSQGLLFAGANVLTF	TGTGCCAGCAGCCAGGGACTACTATTCGCTGGGGCCAACGTCCTGACTTTC
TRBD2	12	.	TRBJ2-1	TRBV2	CASRGLGDEQFF	TGTGCCAGCAGGGGACTAGGAGATGAGCAGTTCTTC
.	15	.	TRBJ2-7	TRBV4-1	CASSPGTADSYEQYF	TGCGCCAGCAGCCCCGGGACTGCGGACTCCTACGAGCAGTACTTC
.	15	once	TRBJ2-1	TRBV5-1	CASSLGNSGYNEQFF	TGCGCCAGCAGCTTGGGCAATAGCGGATACAATGAGCAGTTCTTC